The rows below give T cell receptor beta chains drawn from one sample of a study of blood T cell repertoires in COVID-19. The protocol was immunoSEQ multiplex PCR, while the TCRdb copy is restricted to in-frame clones and leaves out a portion. Here the sample spans around 200,000 clones, under 85% being singletons. Sequencing input: peripheral blood. These receptors originate from a woman in her 30s with COVID-19, enrolled during active disease. CDR3s include the opening cysteine and the closing phenylalanine or tryptophan. The D gene is left open where the match is weak.

>TRBJ1-6|TRBV9|TRBD1|15
CASSSGQGGNSPLHF
>TRBJ2-6|TRBV28|-|14
CASSFSSGANVLTF
>TRBJ2-1|TRBV12-3/TRBV12-4|TRBD2|13
CASSLEGRGEQFF
>TRBJ1-3|TRBV28|-|15
CASSLPTGNGNTIYF
>TRBJ2-5|TRBV7-2|TRBD1|14
CASSSDRGGETQYF
>TRBJ2-5|TRBV5-4|-|13
CASSKGLEETQYF
>TRBJ2-5|TRBV25-1|TRBD2|14
CASSLAGAQETQYF
>TRBJ2-5|TRBV30|TRBD2|16
CAWSILLAGIQETQYF
>TRBJ2-3|TRBV4-1|-|15
CASSRRDKSTDTQYF
>TRBJ2-2|TRBV5-5|-|18
CASRLKNQRARFTGELFF
>TRBJ1-6|TRBV30|TRBD1|14
CAWNDRTGNSPLHF
>TRBJ2-1|TRBV10-3|TRBD2|15
CAISVGTSANNEQFF
>TRBJ2-7|TRBV12-5|-|13
CASGSRDIHEQYF
>TRBJ2-1|TRBV3-1/TRBV3-2|-|12
CASSQGGGEQFF
>TRBJ1-6|TRBV18|-|14
CASSDSVLNSPLHF
>TRBJ1-6|TRBV6-1|-|15
CASSDRGSYNSPLHF
>TRBJ2-1|TRBV7-9|-|13
CASSLARWSEQFF
>TRBJ2-3|TRBV12-3/TRBV12-4|-|13
CASSMSVGDTQYF
>TRBJ2-1|TRBV20-1|TRBD2|14
CSASASGNGNEQFF
>TRBJ2-7|TRBV5-1|-|15
CASSLSGMEQSGQYF
>TRBJ2-1|TRBV13|TRBD2|18
CATLRRASGAGLLNEQFF
>TRBJ1-1|TRBV3-1/TRBV3-2|-|14
CASSQFDTYTEAFF
>TRBJ1-2|TRBV28|-|13
CASTSGGVYGYTF
>TRBJ2-7|TRBV13|TRBD1|15
CASSTQMRGRDEQYF
>TRBJ1-5|TRBV1|-|18
CTSSLLRQGGSLNQPQHF
>TRBJ2-1|TRBV19|TRBD2|12
CASSIGGSRQFF
>TRBJ1-2|TRBV10-2|TRBD1|15
CASSETEQGNYGYTF
>TRBJ1-1|TRBV7-3|-|15
CASSSGDPGFSGAFF
>TRBJ2-5|TRBV7-2|-|15
CASSLAPGRGETQYF
>TRBJ2-7|TRBV4-3|-|13
CASSQEAGLEQYF
>TRBJ1-1|TRBV6-5|-|14
CASSYGALNTEAFF
>TRBJ1-2|TRBV15|-|15
CATSRDPTAPGGYTF
>TRBJ1-1|TRBV12-5|-|15
CASGDPQGVNTEAFF
>TRBJ1-2|TRBV7-2|-|15
CASSFPGTRNYGYTF
>TRBJ2-7|TRBV7-9|TRBD1|17
CASSSTGAGVRDYEQYF
>TRBJ1-5|TRBV27|-|15
CASSPGITGNQPQHF
>TRBJ2-3|TRBV11-1|TRBD2|14
CASSLAGVADTQYF
>TRBJ2-1|TRBV6-6|-|14
CAVAAERSYNEQFF
>TRBJ1-2|TRBV7-3|TRBD1|14
CASSPGTGRMSYTF
>TRBJ1-2|TRBV6-2/TRBV6-3|-|15
CASSKEQGTNYGYTF
>TRBJ2-3|TRBV19|TRBD2|14
CASSPGLATDTQYF
>TRBJ1-5|TRBV6-2/TRBV6-3|TRBD1|17
CASSYYPDRVSNQPQHF
>TRBJ2-2|TRBV2|TRBD2|15
CASKSSGVSPGELFF
>TRBJ1-2|TRBV12-3/TRBV12-4|-|12
CASSFGGYGYTF
>TRBJ2-1|TRBV6-2/TRBV6-3|TRBD2|17
CASSLRPSGRGYNEQFF
>TRBJ1-2|TRBV20-1|-|10
CSGTAYGYTF
>TRBJ2-7|TRBV20-1|-|11
CSARATGEQYF
>TRBJ1-5|TRBV4-1|TRBD1|16
CASSLRQGASNQPQHF
>TRBJ2-5|TRBV19|-|13
CASTSGHTGTQYF
>TRBJ2-7|TRBV2|-|14
CASSLEAGSYEQYF
>TRBJ2-6|TRBV5-4|-|15
CASSLPGSGANVLTF
>TRBJ2-7|TRBV3-1/TRBV3-2|-|12
CASSQGQYEQYF
>TRBJ1-1|TRBV18|-|17
CASSPQEFTGTGTEAFF
>TRBJ2-6|TRBV12-3/TRBV12-4|-|10
CASSTNVLTF